Given below is one T cell receptor (beta chain) in context. Antigen: not known. Method: immunoSEQ multiplex PCR; TCRdb's copy keeps in-frame clones and lacks some. The sample lists approximately 220,000 clones; 85% to 90% were seen once. These data are taken from a study of cytomegalovirus exposure and HLA in healthy donors. Study information: A later analysis reported the 100 to 150 validation repertoires used the same platform as the 666 first-cohort repertoires. Study outcomes and limitations: It was confirmed in vitro that a few of the CMV-associated chains were specific for CMV antigens. The classifier reportedly diagnosed cytomegalovirus status with high specificity and sensitivity.

CDR1 is SGDLS, CDR2 YYNGEE, per germline. This CDR3 spans 18 amino acids. V lost 3 bases to trimming and J lost 6 bases; unmatched junction nucleotides: 14. This sequence was found in a man aged 18 to 30 in good health and CMV-seronegative. The chain joins TRBV9 to TRBJ1-6, with 8 bases matching TRBD1. Sequencing was carried out using PBMCs. The CDR3 coding sequence is TGTGCCAGCAGCGCCAAAGTATTAGGACAGGGTGGTAATTCACCCCTCCACTTT. Protein sequence: CASSAKVLGQGGNSPLHF. The full variable domain, completed using reference TRBV9 and TRBJ1-6, is DSGVTQTPKHLITATGQRVTLRCSPRSGDLSVYWYQQSLDQGLQFLIQYYNGEERAKGNILERFSAQQFPDLHSELNLSSLELGDSALYFCASSAKVLGQGGNSPLHFGNGTRLTVT.